What follows are 9 T cell receptor beta chains derived from one specimen sequenced in a study of OX40 agonist ivuxolimab in advanced cancers. Here immunoSEQ multiplex PCR was the method, and the copy in TCRdb shows in-frame clones only, minus some. The sample includes around 80,000 clones, approximately 90% of them seen just once. Sequencing used CD4+ or CD8+ T cells sorted from blood, obtained in a trial of the OX40 agonist ivuxolimab. The origin of the receptors is an adult with an advanced solid tumor such as melanoma, head and neck, liver or kidney cancer.

The J gene is TRBJ2-7, the V gene TRBV10-2, with D unclear. Germline V gene lookup returns CDR1 WSHSY and CDR2 SAAADI. Trimming shortened V by 7 bases and J by 0 bases, and 13 bases separated the two germline ends. The CDR3 contains 14 residues. Written as DNA, the CDR3 is TGCGCCAGCACCGGATTTCAGAGCTCCTACGAGCAGTACTTC. This translates into CASTGFQSSYEQYF.

The chain joins TRBV27 to TRBJ2-3; D tentatively reads TRBD1 or TRBD2 (5 bases each). The CDR3 is 16 residues long. Trimming stripped 0 bases from V and 2 bases from J, with 12 bases between. The germline gives CDR1 MNHEY, CDR2 SMNVEV (reference sequence). CDR3 loop: CASSLSRGVATDTQYF. In DNA, the CDR3 is TGTGCCAGCAGTTTATCTCGAGGGGTGGCCACAGATACGCAGTATTTT.

The V and J genes are TRBV27 and TRBJ1-2; 9 bases agree with TRBD1. This CDR3 region has 17 residues. V lost 5 bases to trimming and J lost 3 bases; unmatched junction nucleotides: 13. Germline CDR1 is MNHEY and CDR2 is SMNVEV (reference sequence). The CDR3 DNA is TGTGCCAGCAGTACTACGGGACAGGGAAGGAGGGACTATGGCTACACCTTC. Its translation: CASSTTGQGRRDYGYTF.

Only a few counts were recorded for this clone. The chain is built from TRBV28 and TRBJ1-5; no reliable D call. CDR3 length: 16 residues. The germline gives CDR1 MDHEN, CDR2 SYDVKM. V was clipped by 5 bases and J by 0 bases, with 14 bases between them. The CDR3 loop reads CASSPSGRDSNQPQHF. CDR3 coding DNA: TGTGCCAGCAGTCCCTCGGGTAGGGATAGCAATCAGCCCCAGCATTTT.

The chain has TRBV2 and TRBJ2-7, with D possibly TRBD1 on 6 matching bases. Germline values: CDR1 SNHLY, CDR2 FYNNEI. This CDR3 has 13 residues. Trimming took 3 bases from V and 2 from J, leaving 8 bases between them. CDR3: CASSETGPYEQYF. As DNA, the CDR3 is TGTGCCAGCAGTGAGACAGGTCCCTACGAGCAGTACTTC.

The CDR3 DNA follows: TGTGGGACTAGCGGGGGGATAGCCGGGGAGCTGTTTTTT. This encodes CGTSGGIAGELFF. This rearrangement joins TRBV19 to TRBJ2-2; TRBD2 aligns across 14 bases. Germline V gene sequence: CDR1 LNHDA, CDR2 SQIVND (reference sequence). This CDR3 contains 13 residues.

The V call is TRBV12-5, the J call TRBJ2-2; tentatively, D is TRBD1 (5 bases). The ends were cut back, 5 bases at V and 7 bases at J, with 23 bases in the middle. Germline V gene data show CDR1 as LGHNT and CDR2 as FRNRAP. The CDR3 is 17 amino acids. Written as DNA, the CDR3 is TGTGCTAGTGGTAAAGACTCTCGACAAGATAGGGGCGGGGAGCTGTTTTTT. Its protein product is CASGKDSRQDRGGELFF. The full variable domain, rest sourced from reference TRBV12-5 and TRBJ2-2, is DARVTQTPRHKVTEMGQEVTMRCQPILGHNTVFWYRQTMMQGLELLAYFRNRAPLDDSGMPKDRFSAEMPDATLATLKIQPSEPRDSAVYFCASGKDSRQDRGGELFFGEGSRLTVL.

The chain carries TRBV30 and TRBJ1-1; D unclear. The V end lost 6 bases, the J end lost 6 bases, and 17 bases lay between the germline ends. Germline CDR1 and CDR2: GTSNPN and SVGIG (reference sequence). This CDR3 has 13 amino acids. In DNA form, the CDR3 reads TGTGCCTGCCATGCAGACCCTGAGGCTGAAGCTTTCTTT. It is translated as CACHADPEAEAFF.

The chain uses TRBV14 and TRBJ2-5, with D maybe TRBD1 (5 bases). Trimming removed 1 base at V and 5 bases at J, with 14 bases between. The CDR3 consists of 15 residues. CDR1 SGHDN and CDR2 FVKESK come from the germline V gene. In DNA, the CDR3 is TGTGCCAGCAGCCAAGTCTCATCGAACAGGGAGACCCAGTACTTC. Its protein product is CASSQVSSNRETQYF. Supplemented by reference TRBV14 and TRBJ2-5, the full variable domain reads EAGVTQFPSHSVIEKGQTVTLRCDPISGHDNLYWYRRVMGKEIKFLLHFVKESKQDESGMPNNRFLAERTGGTYSTLKVQPAELEDSGVYFCASSQVSSNRETQYFGPGTRLLVL.